The rows below give T cell receptor beta chains drawn from one sample of a study. TCRdb reanalysed the RT-PCR reads using MiXCR and keeps one entry per CDR3 protein. The sample consists of about 680,000 distinct CDR3 sequences, around 14% of them appearing once. The sample comprised memory CD4+ T cells from blood. The receptors were gathered from a female donor in good health, serving as a healthy control. The CDR3 runs from the conserved cysteine through the conserved F or W. Each record gives: CDR3 protein, clone size, V gene. Only part of the rows carry a size: once, few, many, or a class if the clone is expanded.

cdr3_aa: CSARTPLAGGLDEQFF
clone_size: -
v_call: TRBV20-1

cdr3_aa: CSAYDLRGTQETQYF
clone_size: few
v_call: TRBV20-1

cdr3_aa: CASSPTGGLMNTEAFF
clone_size: few
v_call: TRBV7-3

cdr3_aa: CASRQGWSEAFF
clone_size: few
v_call: TRBV7-2

cdr3_aa: CASSLVAGAYNEQFF
clone_size: many
v_call: TRBV5-1

cdr3_aa: CASSMRTNEKLFF
clone_size: -
v_call: TRBV6-1

cdr3_aa: CASSLNRVGNTQYF
clone_size: few
v_call: TRBV7-3

cdr3_aa: CASRVQVSTDTQYF
clone_size: few
v_call: TRBV7-2

cdr3_aa: CSARDPADYQPQHF
clone_size: -
v_call: TRBV20-1

cdr3_aa: CSVTQTGNTDTQYF
clone_size: -
v_call: TRBV29-1

cdr3_aa: CASSRTGTDNSPLHF
clone_size: -
v_call: TRBV4-3

cdr3_aa: CASSLRTSGIREETQYF
clone_size: -
v_call: TRBV5-5

cdr3_aa: CAVREVENTEAFF
clone_size: -
v_call: TRBV28

cdr3_aa: CASSLTGEYGYTF
clone_size: many
v_call: TRBV10-2

cdr3_aa: CSASLLSGSQDEQYF
clone_size: many
v_call: TRBV29-1

cdr3_aa: CASSLESGTSGLQFF
clone_size: many
v_call: TRBV5-1

cdr3_aa: CASSQPPRTEAFF
clone_size: -
v_call: TRBV4-3

cdr3_aa: CASSLRLRGQGDTQYF
clone_size: -
v_call: TRBV27

cdr3_aa: CASSFGPGRDEQYF
clone_size: few
v_call: TRBV5-1

cdr3_aa: CASSLGQESYEQYF
clone_size: -
v_call: TRBV3-1

cdr3_aa: CASSRDRAEQFF
clone_size: -
v_call: TRBV28

cdr3_aa: CASSYGPPRWNTIYF
clone_size: -
v_call: TRBV5-6